This T cell receptor (beta chain) was sequenced for a study of beta chain features in type 1 diabetes (dated by TCRdb to the late 2010s). Regarding the study in general: Patients and healthy donors did not differ in mean age, gender distribution, total cell number or subset yield. In the study, recently diagnosed type 1 diabetes patients and matched healthy donors were compared on the TCRB repertoires of their sorted circulating CD4+ T cell subsets. Whereas all 30 or so donors provided naive and central memory subsets, regulatory and stem cell-like memory subsets were isolated from just 8 patients and roughly 8 healthy donors. Across all samples, fewer than 130 million sorted cells were examined, and cell number per subset correlated strongly with RNA yield.

General study outcomes and caveats: Fewer insertions and more nucleotide deletions at VDJ recombination sites were observed in patients with type 1 diabetes, implying thymic rearrangement abnormalities. Naive, central memory and regulatory TCRB repertoires appeared to be more similar among patients than among healthy donors. PCR might favor shorter templates, but patient and control samples were amplified and corrected together, so any skew would affect both groups equally. In all four CD4+ subsets, TCRB CDR3 length was moderately but significantly shorter in type 1 diabetes patients. Because cDNA rather than genomic DNA was sequenced, highly expressing activated cells could have been over-represented, although no difference in activation and CD3 levels was found between groups. HLA sub-analyses involved small numbers of individuals, so any influence of HLA type on TCRB rearrangement remained unresolved.

Each donor gave one peripheral blood draw, about 110 mL on average, collected into heparinised tubes. Naive, central memory, regulatory and stem cell-like memory CD4+ T cells were sorted on a BD FACSAria II using a panel including CD45RO, CCR7, CD25, CD127, CD95 and CD27. All sorted populations exceeded 98% purity. Right away, PBMCs were isolated by Lymphoprep density gradient centrifugation and were stained directly, with no culture step. To minimize batch effects, samples were stained and sorted in pairs, one healthy donor with one patient per experiment. In the germline V gene, CDR1 corresponds to LGHNA and CDR2 to YSLEER. From the cysteine through the phenylalanine, the CDR3 covers 13 amino acids. Left in the record is the CDR3 DNA by itself, 39 bases read in frame from the first base. V lost 2 bases and J lost 5 bases, and the count of bases not matched to a germline gene is 2. As to this clone: This clone's antigen is unknown. No base quality values were provided; no much bigger clone lies one nucleotide off.

All of the isolated RNA was reverse transcribed with the High Capacity cDNA Reverse Transcription Kit, so expressed TCRB transcripts were sequenced. Deep immunoSEQ sequencing was applied to naive, central memory and regulatory T cell samples, giving an average of around 3.8 million total reads per sample. Sorted cells were lysed in RLT buffer, and RNA was extracted using DNase-treated RNeasy Micro or Mini kits according to cell number. Each cell subset was processed separately to prevent cross-contamination, with patient and healthy donor samples processed together. Using the immunoSEQ multiplex PCR, TCRB sequences were amplified from cDNA into 87-bp fragments spanning the CDR3 region. Sequencing of the amplicons was performed on the Illumina HiSeq platform. The paper's data handling went like this. Synthetic template baselines were used to correct PCR bias computationally, reads within Hamming distance 2 were collapsed together, and singletons that could not be merged were discarded. Reads were aligned against IMGT to assign V, D and J genes, CDR3 length and insertions or deletions at six rearrangement sites. Within each subset, clonotype counts were normalized to the number of sorted cells before true diversity and Gini coefficients were calculated with the tcR R package. The overlap coefficient, calculated on TCRB nucleotide sequences, was used to quantify repertoire sharing. TCRdb took over this immuneACCESS table, retaining in-frame rearrangements with V and J assigned. Such tables are incomplete; in checked studies, under half of the missing clones stem from an unresolved V gene, and the remainder is unexplained. That table is the source of V, J and clone size, and D and trimming were worked out from the DNA. The sample table holds 150,000 to 180,000 clones, of which about 8.1% were seen once. The ten largest clones add up to less than 0.85% of the sample.

The TCR sequence derives from a man aged 18 to 35 in good health. Specimen: central memory CD4+ T cells from blood. This chain joins TRBV4-3 to TRBJ2-7, with TRBD1 identical over 8 junction bases. The CDR3 region: CASSQQQGDEQYF. The sequence in DNA is TGCGCCAGCAGCCAACAACAGGGGGACGAGCAGTACTTC.